The 20 T cell receptor beta chains in this list originate from one sample, sequenced in a study of T-cell reconstitution after alpha-beta-depleted transplantation in children. The TCRbeta library incorporated unique molecular identifiers. TCRdb independently ran MiXCR on the PCR reads; one entry per CDR3 protein. The sample yields over 90,000 distinct CDR3 sequences, around 6% seen once. This specimen consisted of PBMCs, mostly from graft donor cells, obtained 60 days after TCRalphabeta/CD19-depleted stem cell transplant. The receptors stem from a female patient younger than 10 who had a stem cell transplant for Fanconi anemia, so the T cells may come from the graft donor.

A few counts support this clonotype. This chain links TRBV7-9 with TRBJ1-4; D uncertain. Germline V gene lookup returns CDR1 SEHNR and CDR2 FQNEAQ (reference sequence). The CDR3 is 13 amino acids. Trimming stripped 0 bases from V and 8 bases from J, with 7 bases between. CDR3 amino acids: CASSLASQEKLFF. The DNA of the CDR3 is TGTGCCAGCAGCTTAGCAAGTCAGGAAAAACTGTTTTTT.

This clonotype was seen ten or more times. The rearrangement links TRBV20-1 to TRBJ2-1, with TRBD1 matching over 8 bases. J gave up 5 bases and V 3 bases, and 12 bases lay outside the gene matches. Germline assignment: CDR1 DFQATT and CDR2 SNEGSKA (reference sequence). CDR3 length: 16 amino acids. DNA for the CDR3: TGCAGTGCTAGGGTCGAGACAGGGGCTTGGCACAATGAGCAGTTCTTC. Its protein product is CSARVETGAWHNEQFF.

This clonotype was detected only a few times. This chain links TRBV5-5 with TRBJ2-2, with D possibly matching TRBD1 (6 bases). There are 15 residues in the CDR3. Trimming left V 5 bases short and J 3 bases short, with 14 bases between. Looked up from germline, CDR1 is SGHKS and CDR2 is YYEKEE (reference sequence). The DNA for the CDR3 is TGTGCCAGCAGTCCACAGGGAACGGACACCGGGGAGCTGTTTTTT. Encoded protein: CASSPQGTDTGELFF.

This clonotype was found a few times. The rearrangement links TRBV2 to TRBJ2-3, with D uncertain. V dropped 7 bases and J dropped 0 bases, with 14 bases sitting between them. Germline V gene data show CDR1 as SNHLY and CDR2 as FYNNEI. This CDR3 is 15 amino acids long. CDR3 loop: CASKEVQLSTDTQYF. CDR3 nucleotide sequence: TGTGCCAGCAAGGAAGTTCAACTTAGCACAGATACGCAGTATTTT.

This clonotype was seen repeatedly, ten times or more. The rearrangement uses TRBV27 and TRBJ2-5; TRBD2 matches at 7 bases. Germline CDR1 MNHEY, CDR2 SMNVEV (reference sequence). Unmatched junction bases numbered 3, after V lost 5 bases and J lost 0 bases. CDR3 length: 14 residues. The CDR3 protein is CASSLGGYQETQYF. CDR3 sequence (DNA): TGTGCCAGCAGTCTGGGGGGGTACCAAGAGACCCAGTACTTC.

This clonotype was detected only a few times. This chain connects TRBV4-2 to TRBJ1-1; no clear D. CDR1 is LGHNA, CDR2 YNFKEQ, per germline. The CDR3 length is 14 residues. V dropped 0 bases and J dropped 6 bases, with 11 bases sitting between them. The CDR3 DNA reads as TGTGCCAGCAGCCAAGAAAGGGTATCGGCTGAAGCTTTCTTT. Protein: CASSQERVSAEAFF.

This clonotype showed up many times. This rearrangement joins TRBV29-1 to TRBJ2-2, with unresolved D. From germline, CDR1 is SQVTM and CDR2 ANQGSEA. This CDR3 is built from 15 residues. CDR3 residues: CAIRRSGFGTGELFF. CDR3 nucleotides: TGCGCAATCCGGAGAAGTGGTTTCGGCACCGGGGAGCTGTTTTTT.

Points on this clonotype: Since a much larger clone is just one base distant, this may be a read error. The chain employs TRBV5-1 and TRBJ2-5, with D unresolved. In germline, CDR1 is SGHRS, CDR2 YFSETQ. The CDR3 spans 15 residues. The CDR3: CTSSLVGGPGETQYF. CDR3 coding DNA: TGCACCAGCAGCTTGGTAGGCGGACCCGGGGAGACCCAGTACTTC.

This clonotype has just a few counts. This chain links TRBV7-9 with TRBJ2-7; 9 bases align to TRBD1. Trimming removed 2 bases from V and 4 bases from J; junction bases left unmatched: 6. The germline gives CDR1 SEHNR, CDR2 FQNEAQ (reference sequence). The CDR3 extends over 15 amino acids. The CDR3 protein is CASSLTGTGIYEQYF. The CDR3 DNA is TGTGCCAGCAGCTTAACCGGGACAGGGATATACGAGCAGTACTTC.

This clonotype has at least ten counts. The chain couples TRBV5-1 to TRBJ2-7; 8 bases are a match to TRBD2. With 0 bases clipped from V and 3 bases from J, the junction kept 5 bases outside the gene matches. The germline gives CDR1 SGHRS, CDR2 YFSETQ. The CDR3 is made up of 15 amino acids. The CDR3 is CASSLGTSIGYEQYF. The CDR3, as DNA: TGCGCCAGCAGCTTGGGGACTAGCATCGGCTACGAGCAGTACTTC. Using reference TRBV5-1 and TRBJ2-7 for the parts outside the CDR3, the full variable domain is KAGVTQTPRYLIKTRGQQVTLSCSPISGHRSVSWYQQTPGQGLQFLFEYFSETQRNKGNFPGRFSGRQFSNSRSEMNVSTLELGDSALYLCASSLGTSIGYEQYFGPGTRLTVT.

The rearrangement uses TRBV14 and TRBJ2-7; TRBD1 agrees at 10 bases. The V gene's germline CDR1 is SGHDN and CDR2 FVKESK. V shed 0 bases and J 3 bases; nucleotides not matched to a gene: 8. This CDR3 is 17 amino acids long. Written as DNA, the CDR3 is TGTGCCAGCAGCCAAGACCTCGACAGGGGGCCCAACTACGAGCAGTACTTC. It yields the protein CASSQDLDRGPNYEQYF.

This clonotype has more than one count but fewer than ten. The chain couples TRBV6-1 to TRBJ2-7; the match to TRBD2 covers 11 bases. Per the germline V gene, CDR1 is MNHNS and CDR2 is SASEGT. The CDR3 length is 14 residues. J was trimmed by 4 bases and V by 11 bases; bases with no gene match: 10. The CDR3 DNA sequence: TGTGCCTCCAGGGCGGGACTAGCGGCATACGAGCAGTACTTC. Amino acid sequence: CASRAGLAAYEQYF.

This clonotype has just a few counts. A junction end diverges from the germline sequence, so it may reflect a read error. This rearrangement joins TRBV20-1 to TRBJ2-3, with 9 positions matching TRBD1. The CDR3 sequence is 17 residues long. Germline V lookup: CDR1 DFQATT, CDR2 SNEGSKA (reference sequence). CDR3 loop: CCARDNWGSDRGDTQYF. CDR3 in DNA: TGCTGTGCTAGAGATAACTGGGGCAGTGACAGGGGGGATACGCAGTATTTT.

This clonotype was observed at least ten times. V and J are TRBV5-1 and TRBJ2-5; D gene uncertain. The germline CDR1 and CDR2 sequences are SGHRS and YFSETQ. This CDR3 spans 11 amino acids. The V gene lost 4 bases and the J gene lost 1 base, with 2 bases spanning the gap. This CDR3 reads CASSIQETQYF. CDR3 nucleotides: TGCGCCAGCAGCATCCAAGAGACCCAGTACTTC.

To note about this clonotype: A read error may be the cause here, since a much bigger clone is one base away. V and J are TRBV12-3 or TRBV12-4 and TRBJ2-3, with D perhaps TRBD2 (7 bases). The CDR3 has 15 residues. V lost 6 bases and J lost 4, with 17 bases in between. CDR3 DNA: TGTGCCAGCAGATTTAGCCGGGGGGCCGCAGATACGCAGTATTTT. It specifies CASRFSRGAADTQYF.

This clonotype was recorded at least ten times. The V and J genes are TRBV10-2 and TRBJ2-3; 9 bases match TRBD2. Germline loops: CDR1 WSHSY, CDR2 SAAADI. The junction had 9 bases not matched to a gene; V was cut back by 7 bases and J by 4 bases. The CDR3 length is 15 residues. The CDR3 sequence is CASIWGIAGADTQYF. Written as DNA, the CDR3 is TGCGCCAGCATATGGGGGATAGCGGGAGCAGATACGCAGTATTTT.

In this sample, this clonotype turned up many times. It is unclear where the CDR3 begins or ends on the DNA, so no DNA is shown, and the CDR3 is as TCRdb lists it. The chain's CDR3 is CSARLRFGNTGELFF. This chain joins TRBV20-1 and TRBJ2-2. Inclusive of both ends, the CDR3 amounts to 15 amino acids. Germline CDR1 is DFQATT and CDR2 is SNEGSKA (reference sequence).

The rearrangement links TRBV12-5 to TRBJ2-1, with D perhaps TRBD2 (5 bases). CDR1 is LGHNT and CDR2 is FRNRAP in the germline V gene. V was shortened by 3 bases and J by 0 bases, with 9 bases between the two germline ends. This CDR3 is 15 amino acids long. DNA of the CDR3: TGTGCTAGTGGTTTAGGTCGGGACTCCTACAATGAGCAGTTCTTC. Encoded protein: CASGLGRDSYNEQFF.

Here the CDR3 DNA reads TGCAGTGCTAGAGGGGGACAGGGGGCTCGCACAGATACGCAGTATTTT. It specifies CSARGGQGARTDTQYF. This chain uses TRBV20-1 with TRBJ2-3; 12 bases map to TRBD1. Germline assignment: CDR1 DFQATT and CDR2 SNEGSKA (reference sequence). The CDR3 has 16 amino acids. Trimming at V came to 1 base and at J to 1 base, leaving 3 bases not matched to a gene.

Many counts were recorded for this clonotype. The J gene is TRBJ2-7, the V gene TRBV6-5, with D perhaps TRBD1 (5 bases). CDR3 length: 12 amino acids. V was shortened by 7 bases and J by 1 base, with 8 bases between the two germline ends. Germline lookup yields CDR1 MNHEY and CDR2 SVGAGI. The CDR3 sequence is CASIQGSYEQYF. The CDR3 DNA is TGTGCCAGCATCCAGGGATCCTACGAGCAGTACTTC.